The present entry profiles one T cell receptor (beta chain) with its context. The data belong to a study of T cell responses to AZD1222 COVID-19 vaccine. Trimming pared 4 bases from V and 6 bases from J, leaving 8 bases between. Germline V gene data show CDR1 as SGHRS and CDR2 as YFSETQ. There are 13 residues in the CDR3. Assay used: immunoSEQ multiplex PCR; TCRdb lists only in-frame clones, some missing. The sample has 75,000 to 100,000 clones; around 89% are singletons. This specimen consisted of peripheral blood, obtained on day 0 of AZD1222 vaccination. The sequence was obtained from an adult in good health. This chain links TRBV5-1 with TRBJ1-6; D is unclear. CDR3 loop: CASSTDLNSPLHF. In DNA form, the CDR3 reads TGCGCCAGCAGCACGGATCTTAATTCACCCCTCCACTTT.